This passage covers 31 T cell receptor beta chains from one sample sequenced in a study of T-cell memory formation after mild COVID-19. TCRdb recomputed calls from the 5' RACE reads with MiXCR, one row per CDR3 protein. The repertoire holds 430,000 or so distinct CDR3 sequences, with around 25% as singletons. Source material: PBMCs or a T cell subset sorted from them (not recorded which). These receptors were taken from an adult woman who had mild COVID-19 (a few samples of this study predate the infection). Cell type and time point are not known.

This clonotype has only a few counts. The V call is TRBV24-1, the J call TRBJ2-2; 10 bases fit TRBD2. J lost 4 bases, V lost 4 bases, and 11 bases had no gene match. This CDR3 is 18 amino acids long. The germline gives CDR1 KGHDR, CDR2 SFDVKD. The CDR3 DNA reads as TGTGCCACCAGTGAGGAACTGCCGACTAGCGGGTTCACCGGGGAGCTGTTTTTT. Amino acid sequence: CATSEELPTSGFTGELFF.

The V gene is TRBV4-2, the J gene TRBJ2-7, with a weak D call TRBD1 (7 bases). V dropped 4 bases and J dropped 3 bases, with 19 bases sitting between them. The CDR3 covers 16 residues. The germline gives CDR1 LGHNA, CDR2 YNFKEQ. The CDR3 is CASSRAAGQLNYEQYF. In nucleotides, the CDR3 is TGTGCCAGCAGCCGGGCGGCGGGACAGCTCAACTACGAGCAGTACTTC.

This clonotype showed up just a few times. This chain links TRBV6-5 with TRBJ2-5; D is perhaps TRBD2 (5 bases). Trimming pared 0 bases from V and 5 bases from J, leaving 10 bases between. The V gene's germline CDR1 is MNHEY and CDR2 SVGAGI. The CDR3 has 14 amino acids. The CDR3 reads CASSYSSGGETQYF. CDR3 DNA sequence: TGTGCCAGCAGTTACTCGTCCGGCGGGGAGACCCAGTACTTC.

This clonotype was seen a few times. The chain joins TRBV4-3 to TRBJ2-7; perhaps TRBD1 as D (5 bases). Germline loops: CDR1 LGHNA, CDR2 YSLEER. V lost 1 base, J lost 5 bases, and 12 bases lay in between. This CDR3 contains 14 residues. CDR3 amino acids: CASSQGPGPNEQYF. For the CDR3, the DNA is TGCGCCAGCAGCCAAGGTCCAGGGCCGAACGAGCAGTACTTC.

Ten or more counts support this clonotype. The rearrangement joins TRBV4-1 to TRBJ2-7; 12 bases agree with TRBD2. The CDR3 loop spans 14 amino acids. Germline CDR1 MGHRA, CDR2 YSYEKL. V shed 3 bases and J 6 bases; nucleotides not matched to a gene: 3. Written as DNA, the CDR3 is TGCGCCAGCAGCCACGGACTAGCGGGGAGCGAGCAGTACTTC. It codes for CASSHGLAGSEQYF.

The sample holds one count of this clonotype. At one of its ends the junction is not consistent with the germline gene, which may arise from a read error. The J gene is TRBJ1-3, the V gene TRBV13; D unclear. CDR3 size: 17 residues. Germline V gives CDR1 PRHDT, CDR2 FYEKMQ (reference sequence). CDR3 in amino acids: CASSVGVGSRSGNTIYF. Written as DNA, the CDR3 is TGTGCCAGCAGCGTAGGCGTCGGATCTCGCTCTGGAAACACCATATATTTT.

A few counts support this clonotype. This chain connects TRBV6-5 to TRBJ1-3; 10 bases are a match to TRBD1. The length of the CDR3 is 18 residues. V was clipped by 4 bases and J by 2 bases; unmatched bases: 11. CDR1 is MNHEY, CDR2 SVGAGI, per germline. The CDR3 protein is CASSSIGTGELPGNTIYF. The CDR3 DNA follows: TGTGCCAGCAGTTCCATCGGGACAGGGGAATTACCTGGAAACACCATATATTTT.

The rearrangement joins TRBV7-2 to TRBJ1-4; a possible D gene is TRBD1 (5 bases). The length of the CDR3 is 16 residues. The germline V gene has CDR1 SGHTA and CDR2 FQGNSA. The V gene lost 5 bases and the J gene lost 5 bases, with 18 bases spanning the gap. In DNA, the CDR3 is TGTGCCAGCAGCACACAGAGGGGACTGTTAAATGAAAAACTGTTTTTT. This translates into CASSTQRGLLNEKLFF.

There are a few counts of this clonotype. This sequence joins TRBV12-3 or TRBV12-4 and TRBJ2-5; 7 bases are a match to TRBD1. The CDR3 is 12 amino acids. V lost 8 bases and J lost 2; bases outside the gene matches: 2. The CDR3 region has the DNA TGTGCCAGCCGGGACAGTCAAGAGACCCAGTACTTC. This codes for CASRDSQETQYF.

In its sample, this clonotype was seen a few times. This sequence joins TRBV4-1 and TRBJ1-6; D not certain. V lost 1 base, J lost 1 base, and 11 bases lay in between. CDR3 size: 17 residues. Germline V gene lookup returns CDR1 MGHRA and CDR2 YSYEKL. The chain's CDR3 is CASSQGGSGSYNSPLHF. The CDR3 DNA is TGCGCCAGCAGCCAAGGAGGGTCCGGGTCCTATAATTCACCCCTCCACTTT.

This clonotype was seen many times. J is TRBJ2-1 and V is TRBV24-1; a weak D match, TRBD1 (6 bases). The CDR3 spans 16 residues. CDR1 and CDR2 (germline): KGHDR, SFDVKD. V lost 2 bases, J lost 2 bases, and 12 bases lay in between. For the CDR3, the DNA is TGTGCCACCAGTGATTCCGTTCGACAGGCCTACAATGAGCAGTTCTTC. Amino acids: CATSDSVRQAYNEQFF.

In this sample, this clonotype turned up a few times. This chain joins TRBV24-1 and TRBJ2-2, with a possible D match to TRBD2 (5 bases). Germline V gene data show CDR1 as KGHDR and CDR2 as SFDVKD. The CDR3 spans 15 residues. V was cut by 9 bases and J by 1 base, with 14 bases left in between. CDR3 coding DNA: TGTGCCACCCGAAGCAGCGGCCAGAACACCGGGGAGCTGTTTTTT. It is translated as CATRSSGQNTGELFF.

V and J are TRBV2 and TRBJ2-7; TRBD2 matches at 7 bases. The CDR3 consists of 16 residues. CDR1 SNHLY and CDR2 FYNNEI come from the germline V gene. J lost 3 bases, V lost 7 bases, and 15 bases had no gene match. DNA of the CDR3: TGTGCCAGCACCGACCTCGGCCCGCGGGGGAACTACGAGCAGTACTTC. Protein product: CASTDLGPRGNYEQYF.

This clonotype was observed at least ten times. The chain combines TRBV12-3 or TRBV12-4 with TRBJ2-7; D is perhaps TRBD2 (6 bases). This CDR3 has 14 residues. V dropped 1 base and J dropped 8 bases, with 15 bases sitting between them. CDR3 region: CASSLGLGATQQYF. The DNA of the CDR3 is TGTGCCAGCAGTTTAGGACTAGGTGCTACGCAGCAGTACTTC.

This clonotype was found a few times. The chain carries TRBV5-1 and TRBJ2-3, with 11 bases lining up with TRBD2. V shed 4 bases, J shed 4 bases, and the junction held 8 bases outside the gene matches. The CDR3 loop spans 16 amino acids. Germline CDR1 reads SGHRS; CDR2 reads YFSETQ. The CDR3 DNA reads as TGCGCCAGCAGCCCCCTAGCGGGAGGAACCGCAGATACGCAGTATTTT. It yields the protein CASSPLAGGTADTQYF.

The chain links TRBV3-1 to TRBJ2-3, with D maybe TRBD2 (7 bases). Between the trimmed V and J ends, which lost 7 bases and 4 bases, there was a span of 9 bases. The germline CDR1 and CDR2 sequences are LGHDT and YNNKEL (reference sequence). CDR3 length: 12 amino acids. The CDR3 sequence: CASTGGPDTQYF. The CDR3, as DNA: TGTGCCAGCACGGGGGGCCCAGATACGCAGTATTTT.

Only one count was recorded for this clonotype. The J gene is TRBJ2-2, the V gene TRBV6-5; unclear D gene. The V end lost 2 bases, the J end lost 6 bases, and 4 bases lay between the germline ends. The CDR3 is made up of 12 amino acids. Germline CDR1 is MNHEY and CDR2 is SVGAGI. CDR3 in DNA: TGTGCCAGCAGTTACGGGCCCGGGGAGCTGTTTTTT. Amino acids: CASSYGPGELFF.

The chain employs TRBV27 and TRBJ2-3; 8 bases fit TRBD2. The V segment lost 5 bases and the J segment 6 bases; nucleotides outside the gene matches: 4. Germline lookup yields CDR1 MNHEY and CDR2 SMNVEV (reference sequence). The CDR3 has 13 amino acids. This chain's CDR3 is CASSQRLADTQYF. CDR3 in DNA: TGTGCCAGCAGTCAGCGACTAGCGGATACGCAGTATTTT.

J is TRBJ2-1 and V is TRBV27; D assignment may be TRBD1 or TRBD2 (5 bases each). Trimming removed 5 bases from V and 7 bases from J, with 12 bases in between. The CDR3 totals 13 residues. Per the germline V gene, CDR1 is MNHEY and CDR2 is SMNVEV (reference sequence). Written as DNA, the CDR3 is TGTGCCAGCAGTGGGGGACCAGATAATGAGCAGTTCTTC. Its protein product is CASSGGPDNEQFF.

The sample holds a few counts of this clonotype. The chain links TRBV5-6 to TRBJ1-2; D perhaps matches TRBD1 (6 bases). Trimming removed 0 bases from V and 1 base from J, with 10 bases in between. CDR3 size: 15 residues. Looked up from germline, CDR1 is SGHDT and CDR2 is YYEEEE. CDR3 sequence (DNA): TGTGCCAGCAGCTTGGGACAGGAATTTAACTATGGCTACACCTTC. It is translated as CASSLGQEFNYGYTF. Drawing the rest from reference TRBV5-6 and TRBJ1-2, the complete variable domain is DAGVTQSPTHLIKTRGQQVTLRCSPKSGHDTVSWYQQALGQGPQFIFQYYEEEERQRGNFPDRFSGHQFPNYSSELNVNALLLGDSALYLCASSLGQEFNYGYTFGSGTRLTVV.

V is TRBV10-3 and J is TRBJ2-5, with D hard to call. This CDR3 is 13 amino acids long. Trimming left V 4 bases short and J 7 bases short, with 13 bases between. Germline CDR1 reads ENHRY; CDR2 reads SYGVKD. CDR3 in DNA: TGTGCCATCAGTGCATACCCTGAAGGGACCCAGTACTTC. Encoded protein: CAISAYPEGTQYF.

This clonotype was recorded a few times. A read error may produce the germline difference seen at one junction end. The rearrangement joins TRBV7-9 to TRBJ1-1; possible D gene TRBD1, 5 bases. In germline, CDR1 is SEHNR, CDR2 FQNEAQ (reference sequence). This CDR3 has 16 amino acids. The CDR3 spells CASSYGTTAENTEAFF. CDR3 nucleotide sequence: TGTGCCAGCAGCTATGGGACGACAGCCGAGAACACTGAGGCTTTCTTT.

This clonotype showed up just a few times. The chain is built from TRBV12-3 or TRBV12-4 and TRBJ1-2; D is undetermined. V lost 5 bases and J 6 bases, leaving 25 bases between the germline ends. This CDR3 is built from 17 residues. The CDR3 loop is CASSPQTAAIVGHGYTF. As DNA, the CDR3 is TGTGCCAGCAGTCCACAAACGGCCGCAATTGTGGGTCATGGCTACACCTTC.

This clonotype was recorded a few times. The J gene is TRBJ2-3, the V gene TRBV7-6; no reliable D call. The CDR3 totals 12 residues. CDR1 and CDR2 from the germline V gene are SGHVS and FNYEAQ. Deletions cut 0 bases from V and 10 bases from J, with 8 bases between. For the CDR3, the DNA is TGTGCCAGCAGCTTAGCTCTTGGGGCGCAGTATTTT. It yields the protein CASSLALGAQYF.

V is TRBV12-3 or TRBV12-4 and J is TRBJ1-4; TRBD1 agrees at 8 bases. The junction had 2 bases not matched to a gene; V was cut back by 4 bases and J by 10 bases. The CDR3 loop spans 12 amino acids. The CDR3 region is CASSSDRVKLFF. CDR3 nucleotide sequence: TGTGCCAGCAGTTCGGACAGGGTAAAACTGTTTTTT.

The chain links TRBV18 to TRBJ2-3, with TRBD2 as a possible D gene (6 bases). Trimming pared 1 base from V and 2 bases from J, leaving 10 bases between. Germline V gene data show CDR1 as KGHSH and CDR2 as LQKENI. The CDR3 is made up of 15 amino acids. This CDR3 is CASSPRSGPTDTQYF. The CDR3 DNA is TGTGCCAGCTCACCACGTAGCGGACCCACAGATACGCAGTATTTT.

The rearrangement uses TRBV20-1 and TRBJ2-3; 11 nucleotides agree with TRBD2. This CDR3 region has 16 residues. Germline V gene sequence: CDR1 DFQATT, CDR2 SNEGSKA (reference sequence). Germline trimming cut 3 bases from V and 1 base from J; bases unmatched to any gene: 6. The CDR3 loop reads CSARVAGGLRTDTQYF. In nucleotides, the CDR3 is TGCAGTGCTAGGGTAGCGGGAGGGCTCCGCACAGATACGCAGTATTTT.

The CDR3 DNA follows: TGCAGTGCTAGAGATGGGCGGGGGTGGACCAAAAACATTCAGTACTTC. Translation: CSARDGRGWTKNIQYF. V usage is TRBV20-1 and J usage is TRBJ2-4; 7 bases line up with TRBD2. J was trimmed by 2 bases and V by 0 bases; bases with no gene match: 7. Germline V gene data show CDR1 as DFQATT and CDR2 as SNEGSKA (reference sequence). This CDR3 is built from 16 residues.

The chain combines TRBV7-8 with TRBJ2-1; the D gene could be TRBD1 or TRBD2 (5 bases each). The germline V and J ends were trimmed by 5 bases and 8 bases, with 16 bases remaining between them. From germline, CDR1 is SGHVS and CDR2 FQNEAQ. CDR3 length: 14 amino acids. The CDR3 DNA follows: TGTGCCAGCAGCCTTCACCAGGGACGCGATGAGCAGTTCTTC. Its protein product is CASSLHQGRDEQFF.

This chain joins TRBV12-3 or TRBV12-4 and TRBJ1-5; TRBD1 aligns across 10 bases. J gave up 5 bases and V 5 bases, and 6 bases lay outside the gene matches. This CDR3 region has 15 residues. CDR3 sequence reads: CASSRRTGGDQPQHF. The CDR3 DNA follows: TGTGCCAGCAGTCGGAGGACAGGGGGGGATCAGCCCCAGCATTTT.

This chain uses TRBV10-3 with TRBJ2-1; D is perhaps TRBD2 (5 bases). This CDR3 contains 15 residues. Germline V gives CDR1 ENHRY, CDR2 SYGVKD. The germline V and J ends were trimmed by 3 bases and 2 bases, with 11 bases remaining between them. For the CDR3, the DNA is TGTGCCATCAGTGACGGTAGAGGGACCTACAATGAGCAGTTCTTC. This sequence encodes CAISDGRGTYNEQFF.